Sequencing of this T cell receptor (beta chain) was carried out in a study of cytomegalovirus exposure and HLA in healthy donors. Study-wide results and limits: For most TCR sequences rarity was the rule, although some public TCRs occurred in many donors.

Germline CDR1 reads SGHDT; CDR2 reads YYEEEE. Between the trimmed V and J ends, which lost 0 bases and 2 bases, there was a span of 11 bases. The CDR3 consists of 16 residues. Vbeta (60) and Jbeta (13) primers were used in the PCR. The method was immunoSEQ multiplex PCR; TCRdb's version includes in-frame clones alone and lacks a portion of them. The sample includes 150,000 or so clones, over 70% of them seen just once. As to this clone: Its target is not known.

This clonotype originated in a man younger than 45 in good health and CMV-seronegative. The sample was PBMCs. The chain is built from TRBV5-6 and TRBJ1-4; D is uncertain. The CDR3 DNA is TGTGCCAGCAGCTTGGTCAGGCTAAGGACTAATGAAAAACTGTTTTTT. It translates to CASSLVRLRTNEKLFF. Combining the CDR3 with reference TRBV5-6 and TRBJ1-4 gives the whole variable domain DAGVTQSPTHLIKTRGQQVTLRCSPKSGHDTVSWYQQALGQGPQFIFQYYEEEERQRGNFPDRFSGHQFPNYSSELNVNALLLGDSALYLCASSLVRLRTNEKLFFGSGTQLSVL.